A single sample gave rise to the 31 T cell receptor beta chains below, sequenced in a study of cytomegalovirus exposure and HLA in healthy donors. The PCR employed 60 Vbeta primers together with 13 Jbeta primers. Here immunoSEQ multiplex PCR was the method, and the copy in TCRdb shows in-frame clones only, minus some. The table has about 82,000 clones, around 9.1% seen once. Source material: PBMCs. The receptors originated from a man aged 55 to 70 in good health and CMV-seropositive.

This clone was seen more than once but under ten times. The chain has TRBV28 and TRBJ1-1, with 8 bases identical to TRBD1. The CDR3 has 15 residues. V shed 6 bases and J 2 bases; nucleotides not matched to a gene: 8. Per germline, CDR1 MDHEN and CDR2 SYDVKM. The CDR3 DNA reads TGTGCCAGCAGCCTACCAACAGGGGGTAACACTGAAGCTTTCTTT. Residues: CASSLPTGGNTEAFF.

J is TRBJ1-1 and V is TRBV30; D is uncertain. Looked up from germline, CDR1 is GTSNPN and CDR2 is SVGIG (reference sequence). V was shortened by 2 bases and J by 0 bases, with 4 bases between the two germline ends. The CDR3 is made up of 12 amino acids. The CDR3 loop reads CAWSRVNTEAFF. The CDR3 nucleotides read TGTGCCTGGAGTCGGGTGAACACTGAAGCTTTCTTT.

This clone was counted only a few times. V gene TRBV6-5 combines with J gene TRBJ1-1; unclear D gene. Germline lookup yields CDR1 MNHEY and CDR2 SVGAGI. The CDR3 has 11 amino acids. The ends were cut back, 6 bases at V and 8 bases at J, with 10 bases in the middle. Written as DNA, the CDR3 is TGTGCCAGCAGCCAAGCGGGAGAAGCTTTCTTT. Its protein product is CASSQAGEAFF.

The chain joins TRBV6-4 to TRBJ1-2, with TRBD1 matching over 10 bases. The germline V gene has CDR1 MRHNA and CDR2 SNTAGT. V shed 6 bases, J shed 3 bases, and the junction held 10 bases outside the gene matches. The CDR3 spans 16 residues. CDR3 residues: CASSQLMDRGDYGYTF. DNA of the CDR3: TGTGCCAGCAGCCAATTAATGGACAGGGGGGACTATGGCTACACCTTC.

This clone turned up a few times. This chain links TRBV9 with TRBJ2-2, with TRBD2 as a possible D gene (5 bases). The V gene lost 4 bases and the J gene lost 6 bases, with 16 bases spanning the gap. This CDR3 region has 15 residues. Germline CDR1 is SGDLS and CDR2 is YYNGEE. DNA of the CDR3: TGTGCCAGCAGCCCATCACGAGGGATCCCCGGGGAGCTGTTTTTT. This translates into CASSPSRGIPGELFF.

As for this clone: Germline is not matched at one junction end, which may reflect a read error. V gene TRBV30 combines with J gene TRBJ1-2, with a possible D match to TRBD1 (6 bases). The CDR3 loop spans 13 amino acids. CDR1 is GTSNPN and CDR2 is SVGIG in the germline V gene (reference sequence). In DNA, the CDR3 is TGTGCCTGGATGGGACACCTCCTATGGGGCTACCCCTTC. Its translation is CAWMGHLLWGYPF.

This clone was counted between two and nine times. The chain recombines TRBV4-2 with TRBJ1-2; TRBD1 aligns across 8 bases. CDR3 length: 16 residues. CDR1 is LGHNA, CDR2 YNFKEQ, per germline. The V and J ends lost 1 base and 8 bases, in that order; junction bases with no gene match: 12. The CDR3, as DNA: TGTGCCAGCAGCCAAGCGACAGGGGATAGTTATGGGGGCTACACCTTC. This translates into CASSQATGDSYGGYTF.

This clone has a handful of counts. The chain is built from TRBV6-1 and TRBJ1-1; D is uncertain. CDR1 and CDR2 from the germline V gene are MNHNS and SASEGT. CDR3 length: 14 amino acids. V dropped 8 bases and J dropped 3 bases, with 16 bases sitting between them. This CDR3 is CASLRDPADTEAFF. CDR3 bases: TGTGCCAGCCTCCGCGACCCGGCGGACACTGAAGCTTTCTTT.

The chain carries TRBV9 and TRBJ2-2; 10 nucleotides match TRBD1. J lost 7 bases, V lost 4 bases, and 10 bases had no gene match. The CDR3 contains 16 residues. Germline CDR1 SGDLS, CDR2 YYNGEE. CDR3 region: CASSPRGGQGNGELFF. CDR3 coding DNA: TGTGCCAGCAGCCCTCGGGGGGGACAGGGGAACGGGGAGCTGTTTTTT. Looking up the rest from reference TRBV9 and TRBJ2-2 gives the full variable domain: DSGVTQTPKHLITATGQRVTLRCSPRSGDLSVYWYQQSLDQGLQFLIQYYNGEERAKGNILERFSAQQFPDLHSELNLSSLELGDSALYFCASSPRGGQGNGELFFGEGSRLTVL.

The chain couples TRBV27 to TRBJ2-5, with 7 bases that match TRBD2. Germline CDR1 and CDR2: MNHEY and SMNVEV (reference sequence). The CDR3 sequence is 16 residues long. Trimming took 4 bases from V and 5 from J; bases not matched to a gene: 13. The CDR3 DNA sequence: TGTGCCAGCAGTTACCGACTAGCCGGGGGAGGGGAGACCCAGTACTTC. Encoded protein: CASSYRLAGGGETQYF.

This clone has only a few counts. J is TRBJ1-4 and V is TRBV19, with 7 bases lining up with TRBD1. The CDR3 runs 13 residues. Looked up from germline, CDR1 is LNHDA and CDR2 is SQIVND (reference sequence). V shed 5 bases, J shed 6 bases, and the junction held 3 bases outside the gene matches. Written as DNA, the CDR3 is TGTGCCAGTAGTCAGGGGGATTATGAAAAACTGTTTTTT. Its translation is CASSQGDYEKLFF.

The V call is TRBV2, the J call TRBJ2-2; 9 bases fit TRBD1. CDR1 and CDR2 from the germline V gene are SNHLY and FYNNEI. After removal of 8 bases from V and 5 bases from J, the junction contained 9 bases not matched to a gene. The length of the CDR3 is 15 residues. CDR3 sequence (DNA): TGTGCCAGCTCAGACGCGACAGGGGGTACCGGGGAGCTGTTTTTT. This codes for CASSDATGGTGELFF.

V gene TRBV5-1 combines with J gene TRBJ2-1; weak D call: TRBD2 (6 bases). The CDR3 extends over 17 amino acids. V was pared by 0 bases and J by 2 bases, with 15 bases between. CDR1 SGHRS and CDR2 YFSETQ come from the germline V gene. The CDR3 is CASSLEGGAGTYNEQFF. CDR3 sequence (DNA): TGCGCCAGCAGCTTGGAGGGCGGGGCGGGGACCTACAATGAGCAGTTCTTC.

This clone has only a few counts. This chain joins TRBV9 and TRBJ2-7, with D uncertain. The CDR3 is made up of 14 amino acids. Between the trimmed V and J ends, which lost 0 bases and 0 bases, there was a span of 7 bases. From germline, CDR1 is SGDLS and CDR2 YYNGEE. CDR3 residues: CASSVDGSSYEQYF. CDR3 nucleotides: TGTGCCAGCAGCGTAGACGGTTCCTCCTACGAGCAGTACTTC.

This clone was recorded a few times. The V call is TRBV20-1, the J call TRBJ1-6, with D uncertain. Deletions cut 0 bases from V and 13 bases from J, with 7 bases between. This CDR3 region has 11 residues. Germline CDR1 and CDR2: DFQATT and SNEGSKA (reference sequence). CDR3 sequence reads: CSAREAAPLHF. CDR3 nucleotides: TGCAGTGCTAGAGAGGCCGCCCCCCTCCACTTT.

The CDR3 protein is CASSERAGGTNTGELFF. In DNA, the CDR3 is TGTGCCAGCAGTGAGAGAGCGGGGGGTACGAACACCGGGGAGCTGTTTTTT. The rearrangement links TRBV9 to TRBJ2-2; 9 nucleotides match TRBD2. V shed 5 bases, J shed 0 bases, and the junction held 8 bases outside the gene matches. Germline assignment: CDR1 SGDLS and CDR2 YYNGEE. This CDR3 comprises 17 residues.

The rearrangement links TRBV28 to TRBJ2-7; 11 positions match TRBD1. CDR3 size: 17 residues. Germline CDR1 is MDHEN and CDR2 is SYDVKM. The J segment lost 1 base and the V segment lost 6 bases, leaving 11 bases of the junction unmatched. The CDR3 DNA reads as TGTGCCAGCAGCCCCGCTGGGGGGACAGGGGGTTCCTACGAGCAGTACTTC. Amino acids: CASSPAGGTGGSYEQYF.

This clone was recorded a few times. Different DNA sequences within this sample yield the same CDR3. The rearrangement links TRBV7-3 to TRBJ2-5; 9 positions match TRBD2. The V gene's germline CDR1 is SGHTA and CDR2 FQGTGA. This CDR3 comprises 15 residues. After removal of 2 bases from V and 2 bases from J, the junction contained 3 bases not matched to a gene. As DNA, the CDR3 is TGTGCCAGCAGCTTAGGAGCGGGGGGTCAAGAGACCCAGTACTTC. The encoded protein is CASSLGAGGQETQYF.

The chain links TRBV15 to TRBJ2-1, with TRBD1 matching over 7 bases. Losses at the gene ends were 3 bases for V and 9 bases for J; bases not matched to a gene: 14. The CDR3 spans 16 residues. Looked up from germline, CDR1 is LNHNV and CDR2 is YYDKDF (reference sequence). CDR3 sequence (DNA): TGTGCCACCAGCAGCGAGGCCGACAGGGTTGGGGGTGAGCAGTTCTTC. It specifies CATSSEADRVGGEQFF.

This clone was observed a handful of times. The V and J genes are TRBV30 and TRBJ2-5, with 7 bases matching TRBD2. The junction had 12 bases not matched to a gene; V was cut back by 3 bases and J by 5 bases. Germline values: CDR1 GTSNPN, CDR2 SVGIG (reference sequence). This CDR3 has 15 residues. The CDR3 DNA is TGTGCCTGGAGCTTTGCGGGAGTAGGAGGGGAGACCCAGTACTTC. This encodes CAWSFAGVGGETQYF.

The rearrangement uses TRBV28 and TRBJ2-5; maybe TRBD2 (6 bases). CDR1 is MDHEN and CDR2 is SYDVKM in the germline V gene. The CDR3 sequence is 16 residues long. With 1 base removed from V and 2 bases from J, the gap between germline ends came to 14 bases. In nucleotides, the CDR3 is TGTGCCAGCAGTTTATCGTGGGGGGAGCCTCAAGAGACCCAGTACTTC. Translated: CASSLSWGEPQETQYF.

This clone was seen only a few times. The chain recombines TRBV7-3 with TRBJ2-1; unclear D gene. Germline V gene lookup returns CDR1 SGHTA and CDR2 FQGTGA. Trimming pared 2 bases from V and 4 bases from J, leaving 12 bases between. The CDR3 consists of 15 residues. Here the CDR3 reads CASSLSARIYNEQFF. The CDR3 nucleotides read TGTGCCAGCAGCTTATCCGCGAGAATTTACAATGAGCAGTTCTTC.

CDR3 region: CASSNLLEGSGGYNQETQYF. CDR3 sequence (DNA): TGTGCCAGCAGCAACCTATTAGAGGGATCAGGAGGGTACAACCAAGAGACCCAGTACTTC. The chain carries TRBV21-1 and TRBJ2-5; the DNA was not compared with TRBD2, the D call given in the table. TRBV21-1 is labeled a pseudogene. This CDR3 has 20 residues.

V usage is TRBV5-1 and J usage is TRBJ2-7; 13 bases map to TRBD2. CDR1 is SGHRS, CDR2 YFSETQ, per germline. The CDR3 is 15 residues long. Trimming cost V 0 bases and J 6 bases; bases outside gene matches: 3. This CDR3 reads CASSLDTSGRGEQYF. CDR3 in DNA: TGCGCCAGCAGCTTGGATACTAGCGGGAGGGGCGAGCAGTACTTC.

The rearrangement joins TRBV18 to TRBJ2-7; D remains ambiguous. The CDR3 totals 15 residues. The V and J ends lost 0 bases and 2 bases respectively, with 11 bases between them. Germline lookup yields CDR1 KGHSH and CDR2 LQKENI. CDR3 sequence: CASSPPRPAAYEQYF. The CDR3 nucleotides are TGTGCCAGCTCACCACCGAGGCCAGCAGCCTACGAGCAGTACTTC.

A few counts support this clone. V usage is TRBV28 and J usage is TRBJ1-2; D is perhaps TRBD1 (6 bases). The CDR3 runs 14 residues. Trimming cost V 3 bases and J 5 bases, with 13 bases left between them. Germline V CDR1 and CDR2: MDHEN, SYDVKM. The CDR3 is CASSFTGSVYGYTF. The CDR3 DNA follows: TGTGCCAGCAGTTTCACAGGGTCGGTATATGGCTACACCTTC.

There are a few counts of this clone. CDR3 in DNA: TGTGCCAGCAGTGAAGGGCCGAACACCGGGGAGCTGTTTTTT. This sequence encodes CASSEGPNTGELFF. The rearrangement joins TRBV6-1 to TRBJ2-2; no reliable D call. V was cut by 1 base and J by 0 bases, with 3 bases left in between. This CDR3 is built from 14 residues. The germline CDR1 and CDR2 sequences are MNHNS and SASEGT.

A few counts support this clone. The chain uses TRBV5-1 and TRBJ2-1; TRBD2 is a possible D gene (6 bases). V dropped 3 bases and J dropped 5 bases, with 9 bases sitting between them. Germline V gene lookup returns CDR1 SGHRS and CDR2 YFSETQ. The CDR3 totals 13 residues. This CDR3 is CASSSGLDNEQFF. The CDR3 DNA follows: TGCGCCAGCAGCTCGGGACTGGACAATGAGCAGTTCTTC. Filled out from reference TRBV5-1 and TRBJ2-1, the complete variable domain reads KAGVTQTPRYLIKTRGQQVTLSCSPISGHRSVSWYQQTPGQGLQFLFEYFSETQRNKGNFPGRFSGRQFSNSRSEMNVSTLELGDSALYLCASSSGLDNEQFFGPGTRLTVL.

This clone was observed a few times. V and J are TRBV27 and TRBJ2-7; TRBD2 matches 9 bases. The germline V gene has CDR1 MNHEY and CDR2 SMNVEV (reference sequence). The junction had 5 bases not matched to a gene; V was cut back by 1 base and J by 7 bases. This CDR3 has 14 residues. The CDR3 DNA reads as TGTGCCAGCAGTTTATTAGCGGGAGTAGGAGAGCAGTACTTC. Amino acids: CASSLLAGVGEQYF.

This clone was found a few times. V is TRBV30 and J is TRBJ2-1, with 12 bases lining up with TRBD2. The CDR3 is made up of 15 amino acids. J gave up 6 bases and V 0 bases, and 3 bases lay outside the gene matches. CDR1 and CDR2 (germline): GTSNPN, SVGIG (reference sequence). The CDR3 sequence: CAWSVASGGVNEQFF. The CDR3 coding sequence is TGTGCCTGGAGTGTGGCTAGCGGGGGGGTCAATGAGCAGTTCTTC.

This clone was seen more than once but under ten times. This chain connects TRBV4-1 to TRBJ1-5, with 8 bases aligning to TRBD1. The CDR3 sequence is 16 residues long. Germline V gives CDR1 MGHRA, CDR2 YSYEKL. Trimming at V came to 1 base and at J to 0 bases, leaving 2 bases not matched to a gene. This CDR3 is CASSQGDRYSNQPQHF. CDR3 bases: TGCGCCAGCAGCCAAGGGGACAGGTATAGCAATCAGCCCCAGCATTTT.